Listed below are T cell receptor beta chains from one sample, sequenced in a study of T cells in Graves' hyperthyroidism and ophthalmopathy. MiXCR was run by TCRdb on the multiplex PCR reads, yielding one entry per CDR3 protein. The table records roughly 510,000 distinct CDR3 sequences, roughly 20% of them present only once. The specimen was blood. The receptor set was obtained from a man between 18 and 35 years old with Graves' hyperthyroidism. Both conserved end residues are part of each CDR3. The order of the fields is clone size, V gene, J gene, D gene, CDR3 protein, CDR3 DNA. The D gene is left open where the match is weak. Clone sizes are given selectively: once, few, many, or a class where the clone is expanded.

few	TRBV6-1	TRBJ2-2	.	CASSARQVNTGELFF	TGTGCCAGCAGCGCCCGACAGGTGAACACCGGGGAGCTGTTTTTT
many	TRBV12-3/TRBV12-4	TRBJ2-7	.	CASSLGGPKTYEQYF	TGTGCCAGCAGTTTGGGGGGCCCCAAGACCTACGAGCAGTACTTC
many	TRBV4-2	TRBJ2-2	.	CASSQETGDYNTGELFF	TGTGCCAGCAGCCAAGAAACAGGGGACTACAACACCGGGGAGCTGTTTTTT
once	TRBV30	TRBJ1-3	.	CAWSTSGNTIYF	TGTGCCTGGAGCACCTCTGGAAACACCATATATTTT
.	TRBV9	TRBJ2-5	TRBD2	CASSGGPSGRFGETQYF	TGTGCCAGCAGCGGCGGGCCTAGCGGGAGGTTCGGGGAGACCCAGTACTTC
many	TRBV19	TRBJ2-5	.	CASSIDGETQYF	TGTGCCAGTAGTATTGACGGAGAGACCCAGTACTTC
many	TRBV4-1	TRBJ2-5	.	CASSQRGQGGRGTQYF	TGCGCCAGCAGCCAGCGAGGGCAGGGGGGCCGTGGGACCCAGTACTTC
many	TRBV19	TRBJ1-1	.	CATQIQGWGTEAFF	TGTGCCACTCAGATTCAGGGCTGGGGAACTGAAGCTTTCTTT
many	TRBV15	TRBJ2-2	TRBD2	CATSKKVAGANTGELFF	TGTGCCACCAGCAAGAAGGTAGCGGGAGCGAACACCGGGGAGCTGTTTTTT
many	TRBV6-1	TRBJ2-2	.	CASSESGRKTGELFF	TGTGCCAGCAGTGAATCGGGACGAAAGACCGGGGAGCTGTTTTTT
many	TRBV6-5	TRBJ2-1	TRBD2	CASSYTGGRLNEQFF	TGTGCCAGCAGCTATACGGGGGGGCGGTTGAATGAGCAGTTCTTC
few	TRBV6-1	TRBJ1-1	.	CASTIGTGNTEAFF	TGTGCCAGCACCATAGGGACCGGGAACACTGAAGCTTTCTTT
many	TRBV9	TRBJ1-2	.	CASSVETGYGYTF	TGTGCCAGCAGCGTAGAGACAGGTTATGGCTACACCTTC
.	TRBV27	TRBJ1-6	.	CASSLSRGPNSPLHF	TGTGCCAGCAGTTTATCGCGGGGCCCAAACTCACCCCTCCACTTT
many	TRBV28	TRBJ1-1	.	CASSLGLGVTEAFF	TGTGCCAGCAGTTTAGGGTTAGGGGTCACTGAAGCTTTCTTT
few	TRBV19	TRBJ1-2	.	CASSIRHRRYGYTF	TGTGCCAGTAGTATTCGTCACAGACGCTATGGCTACACCTTC
many	TRBV9	TRBJ2-7	.	CASSVAPGLSYEQYF	TGTGCCAGCAGCGTAGCTCCAGGGTTATCCTACGAGCAGTACTTC
many	TRBV5-1	TRBJ2-2	.	CASSLSVLGTGELFF	TGCGCCAGCAGCTTGAGTGTACTTGGAACCGGGGAGCTGTTTTTT
many	TRBV28	TRBJ1-5	.	CASSLITGSSNQPQHF	TGTGCCAGCAGTTTGATTACAGGGTCGAGCAATCAGCCCCAGCATTTT
.	TRBV11-1	TRBJ1-2	.	CASSPLPGLRIGGYTF	TGTGCCAGCAGCCCGTTACCGGGACTCAGGATCGGTGGCTACACCTTC
many	TRBV6-1	TRBJ2-5	.	CASSDLETQYF	TGTGCCAGCAGTGACTTGGAGACCCAGTACTTC
many	TRBV24-1	TRBJ2-2	.	CATSRQPGELFF	TGTGCCACCAGCAGACAGCCCGGGGAGCTGTTTTTT
many	TRBV6-1	TRBJ1-1	TRBD1	CASSGTGMTEAFF	TGTGCCAGCAGCGGGACAGGGATGACTGAAGCTTTCTTT
once	TRBV6-5	TRBJ1-1	.	CASSYGRGSDTEAFF	TGTGCCAGCAGTTACGGGCGGGGATCGGACACTGAAGCTTTCTTT
.	TRBV28	TRBJ1-1	.	CASSLIGTEGAFF	TGTGCCAGCAGTTTAATAGGCACAGAGGGAGCTTTCTTT
.	TRBV12-3/TRBV12-4	TRBJ2-7	.	CASSPTPIRQVHYEQYF	TGTGCCAGCAGTCCAACCCCGATCAGACAGGTCCACTACGAGCAGTACTTC
.	TRBV7-8	TRBJ1-2	.	CASSWIPGTQYGYTF	TGTGCCAGCAGTTGGATTCCCGGGACGCAGTATGGCTACACCTTC
many	TRBV28	TRBJ2-7	TRBD1	CASSPGTGSEQYF	TGTGCCAGCAGTCCCGGGACAGGGAGCGAGCAGTACTTC
many	TRBV15	TRBJ1-2	.	CATSRDLGLLNYGYTF	TGTGCCACCAGCAGAGATCTAGGACTCCTTAACTATGGCTACACCTTC
.	TRBV7-8	TRBJ1-2	TRBD1	CASTGTGKSYGYTF	TGTGCCAGCACCGGGACAGGCAAGTCCTATGGCTACACCTTC